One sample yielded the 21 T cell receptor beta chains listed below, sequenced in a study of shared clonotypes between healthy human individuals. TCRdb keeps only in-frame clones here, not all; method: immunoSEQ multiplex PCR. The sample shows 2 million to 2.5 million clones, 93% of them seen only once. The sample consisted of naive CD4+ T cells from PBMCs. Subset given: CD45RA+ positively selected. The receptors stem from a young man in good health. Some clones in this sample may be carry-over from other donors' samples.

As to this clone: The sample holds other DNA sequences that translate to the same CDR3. CDR3 in DNA: TGTGCCAGCAGTCTCTTGAACACTGAAGCTTTCTTT. Translating gives CASSLLNTEAFF. The chain is built from TRBV7-9 and TRBJ1-1; D is undetermined. The V end lost 6 bases, the J end lost 0 bases, and 5 bases lay between the germline ends. Germline V gene sequence: CDR1 SEHNR, CDR2 FQNEAQ (reference sequence). This CDR3 spans 12 amino acids.

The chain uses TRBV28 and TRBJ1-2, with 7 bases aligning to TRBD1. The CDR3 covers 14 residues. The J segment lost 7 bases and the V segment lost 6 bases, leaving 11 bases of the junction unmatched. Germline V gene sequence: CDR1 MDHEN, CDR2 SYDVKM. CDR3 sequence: CASRLGQDSSGYTF. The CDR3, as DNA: TGTGCCAGCAGGCTCGGACAGGACTCTTCTGGCTACACCTTC.

The DNA of the CDR3 is TGTGCCAGTCAGTGGGGGGCGAACACTGAAGCTTTCTTT. Translation: CASQWGANTEAFF. This chain connects TRBV19 to TRBJ1-1; tentative D call: TRBD1 (6 bases). V dropped 8 bases and J dropped 1 base, with 11 bases sitting between them. Germline assignment: CDR1 LNHDA and CDR2 SQIVND (reference sequence). The length of the CDR3 is 13 residues.

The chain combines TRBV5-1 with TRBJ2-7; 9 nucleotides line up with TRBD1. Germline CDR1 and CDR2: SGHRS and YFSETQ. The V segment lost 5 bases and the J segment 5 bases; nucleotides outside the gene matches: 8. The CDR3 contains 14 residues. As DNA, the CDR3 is TGCGCCAGCAGATCCGGGACAGGGTACCACGAGCAGTACTTC. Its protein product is CASRSGTGYHEQYF.

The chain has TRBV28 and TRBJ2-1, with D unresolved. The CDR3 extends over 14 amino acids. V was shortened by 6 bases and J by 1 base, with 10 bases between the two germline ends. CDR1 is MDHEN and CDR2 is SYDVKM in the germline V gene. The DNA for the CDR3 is TGTGCCAGCAGGCTGGTGGATTCCTACAATGAGCAGTTCTTC. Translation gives CASRLVDSYNEQFF.

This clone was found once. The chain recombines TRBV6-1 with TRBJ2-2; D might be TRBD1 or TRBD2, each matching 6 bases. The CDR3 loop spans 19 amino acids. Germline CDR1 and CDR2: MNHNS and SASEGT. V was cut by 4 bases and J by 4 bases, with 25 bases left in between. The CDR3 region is CASSGGGEVVRGSTGELFF. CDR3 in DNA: TGTGCCAGCAGTGGAGGAGGGGAGGTCGTGAGGGGGAGCACCGGGGAGCTGTTTTTT.

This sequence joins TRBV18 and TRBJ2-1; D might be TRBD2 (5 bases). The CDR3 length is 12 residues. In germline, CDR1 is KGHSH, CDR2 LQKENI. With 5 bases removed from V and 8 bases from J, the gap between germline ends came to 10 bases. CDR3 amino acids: CASSFEGYEQFF. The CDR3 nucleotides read TGTGCCAGCTCATTTGAGGGTTATGAGCAGTTCTTC.

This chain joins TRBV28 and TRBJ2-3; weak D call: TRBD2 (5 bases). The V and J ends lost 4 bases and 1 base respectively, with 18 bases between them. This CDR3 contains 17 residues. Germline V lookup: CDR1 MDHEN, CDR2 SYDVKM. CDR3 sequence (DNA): TGTGCCAGCAGTTCCCCCTCAGATGAGGGTCGCACAGATACGCAGTATTTT. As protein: CASSSPSDEGRTDTQYF. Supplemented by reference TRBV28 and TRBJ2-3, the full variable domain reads DVKVTQSSRYLVKRTGEKVFLECVQDMDHENMFWYRQDPGLGLRLIYFSYDVKMKEKGDIPEGYSVSREKKERFSLILESASTNQTSMYLCASSSPSDEGRTDTQYFGPGTRLTVL.

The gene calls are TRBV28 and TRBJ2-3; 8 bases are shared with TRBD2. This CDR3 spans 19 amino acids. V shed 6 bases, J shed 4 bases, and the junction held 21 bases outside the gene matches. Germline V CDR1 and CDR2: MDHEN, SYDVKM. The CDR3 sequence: CASSPAGGSGRGRADTQYF. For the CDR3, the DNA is TGTGCCAGCAGCCCCGCTGGGGGGAGCGGGAGAGGACGAGCAGATACGCAGTATTTT.

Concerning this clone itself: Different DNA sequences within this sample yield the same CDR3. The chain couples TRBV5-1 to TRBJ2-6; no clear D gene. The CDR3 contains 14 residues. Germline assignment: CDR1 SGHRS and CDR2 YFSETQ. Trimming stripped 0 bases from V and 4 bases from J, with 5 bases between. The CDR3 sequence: CASSLGAGANVLTF. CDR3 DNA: TGCGCCAGCAGCTTGGGCGCCGGGGCCAACGTCCTGACTTTC.

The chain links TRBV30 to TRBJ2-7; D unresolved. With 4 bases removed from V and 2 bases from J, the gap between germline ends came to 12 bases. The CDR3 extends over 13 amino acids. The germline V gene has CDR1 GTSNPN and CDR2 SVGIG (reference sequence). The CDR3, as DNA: TGTGCCTGGAATTCAGGCCGTACCTACGAGCAGTACTTC. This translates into CAWNSGRTYEQYF.

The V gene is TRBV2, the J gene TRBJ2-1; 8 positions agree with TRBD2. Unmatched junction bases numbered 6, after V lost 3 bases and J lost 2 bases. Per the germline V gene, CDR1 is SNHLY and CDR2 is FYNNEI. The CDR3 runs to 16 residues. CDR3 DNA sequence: TGTGCCAGCAGTGACCATAGCGGGGCCCCCTACAATGAGCAGTTCTTC. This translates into CASSDHSGAPYNEQFF.

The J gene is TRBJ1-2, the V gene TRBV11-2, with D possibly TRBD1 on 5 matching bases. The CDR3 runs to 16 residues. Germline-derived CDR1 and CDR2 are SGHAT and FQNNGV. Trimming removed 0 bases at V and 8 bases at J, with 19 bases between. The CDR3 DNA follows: TGTGCCAGCAGCTTAGATTTGTCTAGAGGGGAGGGAGGCTACACCTTC. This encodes CASSLDLSRGEGGYTF.

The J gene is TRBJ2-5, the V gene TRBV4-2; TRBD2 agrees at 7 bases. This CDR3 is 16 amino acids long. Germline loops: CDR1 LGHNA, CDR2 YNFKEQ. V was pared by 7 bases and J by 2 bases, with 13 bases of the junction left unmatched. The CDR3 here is CASTPRGVGIQETQYF. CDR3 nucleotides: TGTGCCAGCACCCCTCGGGGGGTGGGGATTCAAGAGACCCAGTACTTC.

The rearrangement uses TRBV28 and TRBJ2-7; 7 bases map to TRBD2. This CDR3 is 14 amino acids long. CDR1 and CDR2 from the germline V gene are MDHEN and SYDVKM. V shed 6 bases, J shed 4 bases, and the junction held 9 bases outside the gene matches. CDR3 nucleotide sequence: TGTGCCAGCAGCAAAAGCGGGATCTTTTACGAGCAGTACTTC. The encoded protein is CASSKSGIFYEQYF.

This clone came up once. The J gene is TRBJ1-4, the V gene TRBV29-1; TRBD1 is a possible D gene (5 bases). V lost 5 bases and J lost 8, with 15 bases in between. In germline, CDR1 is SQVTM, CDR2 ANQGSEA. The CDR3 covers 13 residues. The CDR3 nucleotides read TGCAGCGTTCTTTCATGGGGGAAGGAAAAACTGTTTTTT. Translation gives CSVLSWGKEKLFF.

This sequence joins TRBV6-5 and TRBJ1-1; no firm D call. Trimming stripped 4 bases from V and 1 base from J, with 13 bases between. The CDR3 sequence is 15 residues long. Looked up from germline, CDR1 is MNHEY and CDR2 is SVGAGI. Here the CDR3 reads CASSSPRRANTEAFF. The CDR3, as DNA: TGTGCCAGCAGTTCGCCCCGGAGAGCGAACACTGAAGCTTTCTTT.

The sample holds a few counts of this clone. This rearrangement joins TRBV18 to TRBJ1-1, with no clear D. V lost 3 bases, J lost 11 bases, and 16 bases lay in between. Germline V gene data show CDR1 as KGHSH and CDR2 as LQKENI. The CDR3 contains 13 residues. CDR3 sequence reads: CASSPGRAGSAFF. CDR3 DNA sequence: TGTGCCAGCTCACCGGGGAGGGCCGGTTCGGCTTTCTTT.

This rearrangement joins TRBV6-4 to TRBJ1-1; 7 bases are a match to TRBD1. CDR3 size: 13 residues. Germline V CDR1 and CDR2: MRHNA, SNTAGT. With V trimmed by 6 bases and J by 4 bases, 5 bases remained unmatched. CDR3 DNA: TGTGCCAGCAGCTGGGCAGGGGGCACTGAAGCTTTCTTT. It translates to CASSWAGGTEAFF.

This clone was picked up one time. The CDR3 nucleotides are TGTGCCAGCAGCTTAGCGGGTGACAATGAGCAGTTCTTC. Translating gives CASSLAGDNEQFF. The rearrangement joins TRBV7-2 to TRBJ2-1, with no clear D. The CDR3 is made up of 13 amino acids. V lost 0 bases and J 5 bases, leaving 5 bases between the germline ends. CDR1 and CDR2 from the germline V gene are SGHTA and FQGNSA.

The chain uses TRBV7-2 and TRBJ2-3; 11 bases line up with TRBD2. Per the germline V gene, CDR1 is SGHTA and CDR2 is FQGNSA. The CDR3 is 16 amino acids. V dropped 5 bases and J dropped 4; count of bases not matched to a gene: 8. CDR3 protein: CASSTIAGGVADTQYF. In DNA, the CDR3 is TGTGCCAGCAGCACAATAGCGGGAGGGGTGGCAGATACGCAGTATTTT. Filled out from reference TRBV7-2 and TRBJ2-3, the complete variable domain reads GAGVSQSPSNKVTEKGKDVELRCDPISGHTALYWYRQSLGQGLEFLIYFQGNSAPDKSGLPSDRFSAERTGGSVSTLTIQRTQQEDSAVYLCASSTIAGGVADTQYFGPGTRLTVL.